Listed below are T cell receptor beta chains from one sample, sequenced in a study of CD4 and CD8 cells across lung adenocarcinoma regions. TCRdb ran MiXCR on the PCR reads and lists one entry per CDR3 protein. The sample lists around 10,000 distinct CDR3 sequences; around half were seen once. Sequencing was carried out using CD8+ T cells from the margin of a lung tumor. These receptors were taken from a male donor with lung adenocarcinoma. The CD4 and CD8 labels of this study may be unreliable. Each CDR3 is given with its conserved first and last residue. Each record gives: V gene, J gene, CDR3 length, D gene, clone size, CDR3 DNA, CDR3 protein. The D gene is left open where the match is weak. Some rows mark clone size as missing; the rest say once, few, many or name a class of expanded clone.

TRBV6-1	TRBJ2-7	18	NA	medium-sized	TGTGCCAGCAGTGAAATCGGCAGGGGGGAGATAGCGGGCTACGAGCAGTACTTC	CASSEIGRGEIAGYEQYF
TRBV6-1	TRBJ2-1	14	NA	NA	TGTGCCAGCAGTGGTCGAGCAGTTTACAATGAGCAGTTCTTC	CASSGRAVYNEQFF
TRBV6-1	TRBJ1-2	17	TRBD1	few	TGTGCCAGCATTCCTAGGGGGCTGCTCCCTTTTAACTATGGCTACACCTTC	CASIPRGLLPFNYGYTF
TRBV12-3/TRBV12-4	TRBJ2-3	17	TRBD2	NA	TGTGCCAGCACCCCGGCCCGGACTAGCGGGGACTCTCATACGCAGTATTTT	CASTPARTSGDSHTQYF
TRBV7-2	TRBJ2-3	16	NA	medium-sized	TGTGCCAGCAGCTTAGGTGTGACGGGAGTTCAGGATACGCAGTATTTT	CASSLGVTGVQDTQYF
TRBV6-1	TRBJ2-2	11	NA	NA	TGTGCCAGCTGGTCCACCGGGGAGCTGTTTTTT	CASWSTGELFF
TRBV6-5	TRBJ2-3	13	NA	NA	TGTGCCAGCAGTTACTCAATGGGCTATGAGCAGTATTTT	CASSYSMGYEQYF
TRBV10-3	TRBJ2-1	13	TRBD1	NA	TGTGCCACTAGACAGGGGGCGAGCAATGAGCAGTTCTTC	CATRQGASNEQFF
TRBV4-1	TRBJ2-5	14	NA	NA	TGCGCCAGCAGCCAAGATGGGGGCGGGGAGACCCAGTATTTC	CASSQDGGGETQYF
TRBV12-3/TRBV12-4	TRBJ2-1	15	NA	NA	TGTGCCAGCGATTCGCCCCCGTTTGAACACAATGAGCAGTTCTTC	CASDSPPFEHNEQFF
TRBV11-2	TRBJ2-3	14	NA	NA	TGTGCCAGCAGCCGGGGAGAGGGCACAGATACGCAGTATTTT	CASSRGEGTDTQYF
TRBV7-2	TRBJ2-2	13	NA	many	TGTGCCAGCAGCACTACAAAGGGGGGGGAGCTGTTTTTT	CASSTTKGGELFF
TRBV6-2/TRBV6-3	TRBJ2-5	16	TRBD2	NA	TGTGCCAGCAGTTACGGAGCGGGGGAGTCTCAAGAGACCCAGTACTTC	CASSYGAGESQETQYF
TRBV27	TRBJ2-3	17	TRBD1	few	TGTGCCAGCAGTTTGAATTCCGGGACAGGGGGCAAAGATACGCAGTACTTT	CASSLNSGTGGKDTQYF
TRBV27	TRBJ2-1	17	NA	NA	TGTGCCAGCAGTTGGGGAGCGGGTCCCACCTCCTACAATGAGCAGTTCTTC	CASSWGAGPTSYNEQFF
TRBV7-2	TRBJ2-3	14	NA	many	TGTGCCAGCAGCTTATTGACCAGCACAGATACGCAGTATTTT	CASSLLTSTDTQYF
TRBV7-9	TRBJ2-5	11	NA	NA	TGTGCCAGCAGCGGAAAGGCGGAGCAGTACTTC	CASSGKAEQYF
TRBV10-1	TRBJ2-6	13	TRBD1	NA	TGCGCCAGGCAGGGGGCTGGGGCCAACGTCCAGTCTTTC	CARQGAGANVQSF
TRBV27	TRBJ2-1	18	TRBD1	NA	TGTGCCAGCAGTTTAGGGACAGGGGTTGAGCGGGACTACAATGAGCAGTTCTTC	CASSLGTGVERDYNEQFF
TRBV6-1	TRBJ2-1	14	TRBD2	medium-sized	TGTGCCAGCAGGCTTAGCGGGAGCTACAATGAGCAGTTCTTC	CASRLSGSYNEQFF
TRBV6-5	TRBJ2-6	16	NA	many	TGTGCCAGCAGTTACTCGGGGGGTGCTGGGGCCAACGTCCTGACTTTC	CASSYSGGAGANVLTF
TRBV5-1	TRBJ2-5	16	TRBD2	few	TGCGCCAGCAGCTTGGCCGGGGCACTAGCGGAAGAGACCCAGTACTTC	CASSLAGALAEETQYF
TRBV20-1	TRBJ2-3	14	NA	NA	TGCAGTCCCAAAAGCATTGGGGGCACAGATACGCAGTATTTT	CSPKSIGGTDTQYF
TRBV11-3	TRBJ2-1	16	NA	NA	TGTGCCAGCAGCTTAGTCTTAGGGGGAGGGGACAATGAGCAGTTCTTC	CASSLVLGGGDNEQFF
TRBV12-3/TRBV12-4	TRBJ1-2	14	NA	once	TGTGCCAGCACCCGATCACTTGCTAACTATGGCTACACCTTC	CASTRSLANYGYTF
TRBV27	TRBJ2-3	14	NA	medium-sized	TGTGCCAGCAGTTTTTATGGTCGGACAGATACGCAGTATTTT	CASSFYGRTDTQYF
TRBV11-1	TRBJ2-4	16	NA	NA	TGTCCCAGCCGTGCCTCGGCGCTGTGTGCCAAAAATATGCAGTATTTC	CPSRASALCAKNMQYF
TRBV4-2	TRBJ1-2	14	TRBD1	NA	TGTGCCAGCAGCCAAGGGACAGGGGTCTATGGCTACACCTTC	CASSQGTGVYGYTF
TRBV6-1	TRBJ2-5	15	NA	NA	TGTGCCAGCAGTGAAGTGTGGGGCCTATTAGAGGCCCAGTACTTC	CASSEVWGLLEAQYF
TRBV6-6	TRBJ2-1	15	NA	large	TGTGCCAGCAGGGTGGCAGTGTCATCCAACAATGAGCAGTTCTTC	CASRVAVSSNNEQFF
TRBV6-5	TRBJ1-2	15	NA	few	TGTGCCAGCAGTTACTGGGCAGAAGCTAACTATGGCTACACCTTC	CASSYWAEANYGYTF
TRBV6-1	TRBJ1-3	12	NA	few	TGTGCCAGCAGTCCAGATGGAAACACCATATATTTT	CASSPDGNTIYF
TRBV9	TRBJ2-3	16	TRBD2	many	TGTGCCAGCAGCGATCAGCGGGGGGGCTTGGGAGATACGCAGTATTTT	CASSDQRGGLGDTQYF
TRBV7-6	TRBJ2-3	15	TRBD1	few	TGTGCCAGCAGTCGCGGGACAGGAGAAACAGATACGCAGTATTTT	CASSRGTGETDTQYF
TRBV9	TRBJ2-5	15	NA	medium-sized	TGTGCCAGCAGCGTAGTGGGGTCGGGGTCTGAGACCCAGTACTTC	CASSVVGSGSETQYF
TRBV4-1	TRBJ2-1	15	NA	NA	TGCGCCAGCAGTCGAACTAGTTCCTCCTACAATGAGCAGTTCTTC	CASSRTSSSYNEQFF
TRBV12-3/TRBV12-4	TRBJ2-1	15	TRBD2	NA	TGTGCCAGCAGCCCACTAGCGGGGGGGTACAATGAGCAGTTCTTC	CASSPLAGGYNEQFF
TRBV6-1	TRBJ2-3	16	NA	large	TGTGCCAGCAGTGAAGCCCGAGGACACCTCACAGATACGCAGTATTTT	CASSEARGHLTDTQYF
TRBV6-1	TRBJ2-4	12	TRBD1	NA	TGTGCCAGCAGTGGGGACAGAGATACTCAGTACTTC	CASSGDRDTQYF
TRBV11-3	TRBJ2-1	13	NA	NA	TGTGCCAGCAGCTTCGGACTTTACAATGAGCAGTTCTTC	CASSFGLYNEQFF
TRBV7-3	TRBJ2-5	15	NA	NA	TGTGCCAGCAGCCCCCGCGGACACTTAGGGGAGACCCAGTACTTC	CASSPRGHLGETQYF
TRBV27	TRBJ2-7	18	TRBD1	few	TGTGCCAGCAGTTTATATTTAATACAGGGGGCCCAGATCTACGAGCAGTACTTC	CASSLYLIQGAQIYEQYF
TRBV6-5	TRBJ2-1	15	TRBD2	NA	TGTGCCAGCAGTTCTTGGACTAGCGGGGCGGGGGAGCAGTTTTTC	CASSSWTSGAGEQFF
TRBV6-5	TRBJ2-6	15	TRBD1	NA	TGTGCCAGCAGTTACTCTGGACAGGGGGCACATTGGCAGTTTTTC	CASSYSGQGAHWQFF
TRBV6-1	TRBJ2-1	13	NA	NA	TGTGCCAGCAGTGAAATCTGCACCAATACGCAGTTCTTC	CASSEICTNTQFF
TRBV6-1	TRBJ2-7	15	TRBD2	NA	TGTGCCAGCAGCCTCAGGAGGACTAGGATGTACGAGCAGTACTTC	CASSLRRTRMYEQYF